This TCR beta chain emerged from a study of cytomegalovirus exposure and HLA in healthy donors. Study-wide findings and caveats: Because they were indistinguishable, some V segments, including TRBV6-2 and TRBV6-3, were excluded. Clonal expansion, a later analysis showed, was greater in HLA-associated TCR beta chains than in equally common others. In most subjects, TCR beta sequences reportedly gave accurate predictions of HLA-A and HLA-B alleles.

Germline CDR1 and CDR2: SGHTA and FQGNSA. The ends were cut back, 3 bases at V and 0 bases at J, with 6 bases in the middle. The CDR3 is 14 amino acids. As for this clone: Its specificity is not known.

PCR was performed using 60 Vbeta and 13 Jbeta primers. Only in-frame clones appear in the TCRdb table, and some are missing; sequencing was by immunoSEQ multiplex PCR. This repertoire shows under 200,000 clones, approximately 86% found once; its top ten account for over 1.5%. The sample taken for sequencing was PBMCs. The TCR comes from a woman aged 18-29 years in good health and CMV-seronegative. V usage is TRBV7-2 and J usage is TRBJ1-5; no clear D. The CDR3 DNA reads TGTGCCAGCAGCTTCGGTTATAGCAATCAGCCCCAGCATTTT. Translated: CASSFGYSNQPQHF.